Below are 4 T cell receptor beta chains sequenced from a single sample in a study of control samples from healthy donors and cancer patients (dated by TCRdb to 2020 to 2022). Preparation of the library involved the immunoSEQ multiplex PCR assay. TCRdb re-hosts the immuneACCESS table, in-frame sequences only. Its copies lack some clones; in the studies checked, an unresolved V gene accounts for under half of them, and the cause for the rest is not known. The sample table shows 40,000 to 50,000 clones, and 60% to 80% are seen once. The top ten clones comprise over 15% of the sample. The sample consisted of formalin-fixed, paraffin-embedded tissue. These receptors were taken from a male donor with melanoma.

CDR3 coding DNA: TGTGCCAGCAGTTCACCAGGGGCCGGTCATAATTCACCCCTCCACTTT. This gives the protein CASSSPGAGHNSPLHF. The chain links TRBV28 to TRBJ1-6; D might be TRBD1 (6 bases). Germline values: CDR1 MDHEN, CDR2 SYDVKM. The ends were cut back, 4 bases at V and 5 bases at J, with 15 bases in the middle. This CDR3 region has 16 residues.

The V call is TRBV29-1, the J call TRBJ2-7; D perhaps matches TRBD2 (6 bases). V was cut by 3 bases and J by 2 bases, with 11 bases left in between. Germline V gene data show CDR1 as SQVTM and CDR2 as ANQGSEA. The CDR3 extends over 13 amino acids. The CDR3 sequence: CSVEAGFAYEQYF. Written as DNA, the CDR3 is TGCAGCGTTGAGGCGGGGTTTGCCTACGAGCAGTACTTC.

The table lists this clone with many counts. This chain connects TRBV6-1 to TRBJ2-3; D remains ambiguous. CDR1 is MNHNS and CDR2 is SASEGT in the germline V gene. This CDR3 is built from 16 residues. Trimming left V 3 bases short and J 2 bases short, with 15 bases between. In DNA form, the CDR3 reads TGTGCCAGCAGTGAGCCGGACCCTACCCCCACAGATACGCAGTATTTT. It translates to CASSEPDPTPTDTQYF.

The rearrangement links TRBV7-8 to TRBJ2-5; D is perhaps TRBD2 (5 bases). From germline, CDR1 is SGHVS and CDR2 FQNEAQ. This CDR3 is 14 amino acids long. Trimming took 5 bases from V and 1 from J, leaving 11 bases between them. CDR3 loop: CASSPRRSQETQYF. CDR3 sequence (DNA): TGTGCCAGCAGCCCACGGAGGAGCCAAGAGACCCAGTACTTC. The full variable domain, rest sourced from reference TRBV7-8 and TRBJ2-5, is GAGVSQSPRYKVAKRGQDVALRCDPISGHVSLFWYQQALGQGPEFLTYFQNEAQLDKSGLPSDRFFAERPEGSVSTLKIQRTQQEDSAVYLCASSPRRSQETQYFGPGTRLLVL.